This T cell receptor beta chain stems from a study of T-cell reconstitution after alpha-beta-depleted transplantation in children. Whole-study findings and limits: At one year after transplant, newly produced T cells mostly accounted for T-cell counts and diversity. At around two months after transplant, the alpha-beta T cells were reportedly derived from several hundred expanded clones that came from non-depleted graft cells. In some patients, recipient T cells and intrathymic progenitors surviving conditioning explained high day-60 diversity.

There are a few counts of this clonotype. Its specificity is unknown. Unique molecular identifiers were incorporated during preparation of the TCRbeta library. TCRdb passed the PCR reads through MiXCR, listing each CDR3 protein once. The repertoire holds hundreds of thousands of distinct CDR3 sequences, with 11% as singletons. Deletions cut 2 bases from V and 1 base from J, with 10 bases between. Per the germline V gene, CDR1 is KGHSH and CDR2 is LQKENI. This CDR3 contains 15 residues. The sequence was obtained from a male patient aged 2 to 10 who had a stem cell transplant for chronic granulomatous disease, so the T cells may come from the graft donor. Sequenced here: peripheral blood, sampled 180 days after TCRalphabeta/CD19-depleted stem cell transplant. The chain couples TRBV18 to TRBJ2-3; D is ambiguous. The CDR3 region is CASSPSFWGTDTQYF. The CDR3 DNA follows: TGTGCCAGCTCACCAAGTTTCTGGGGCACAGATACGCAGTATTTT.